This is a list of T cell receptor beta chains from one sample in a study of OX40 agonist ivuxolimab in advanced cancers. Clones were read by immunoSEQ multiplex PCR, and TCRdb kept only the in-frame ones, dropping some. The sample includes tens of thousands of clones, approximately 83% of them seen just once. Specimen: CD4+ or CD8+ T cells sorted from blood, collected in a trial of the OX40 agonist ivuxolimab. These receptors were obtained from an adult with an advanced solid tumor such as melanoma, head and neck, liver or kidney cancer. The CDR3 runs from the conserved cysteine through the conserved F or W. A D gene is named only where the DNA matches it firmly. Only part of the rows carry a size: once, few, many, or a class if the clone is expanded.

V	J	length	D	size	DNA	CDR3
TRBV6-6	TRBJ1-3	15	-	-	TGTGCCAGCAGTCTAGACAGGACTTCTGGAAACACCATATATTTT	CASSLDRTSGNTIYF
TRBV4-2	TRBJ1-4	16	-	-	TGTGCCAGCAGCCAAGATCAGGAACCCACTAATGAAAAACTGTTTTTT	CASSQDQEPTNEKLFF
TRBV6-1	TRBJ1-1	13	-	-	TGTGCCAGCAGTTCAAAGCTTGGGGAGGGAGCTTTCTTT	CASSSKLGEGAFF
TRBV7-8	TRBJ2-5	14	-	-	TGTGCCAGCAGCTTAGTCCCCTCCGAACAGACCCAGTACTTC	CASSLVPSEQTQYF
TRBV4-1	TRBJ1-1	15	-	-	TGCGCCAGCAGCCAAGAGACACGGGGGAACACTGAAGCTTTCTTT	CASSQETRGNTEAFF
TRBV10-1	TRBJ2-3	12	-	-	TGCGCCAGCAGTAACAGGGAAAATACGCAGTATTTT	CASSNRENTQYF
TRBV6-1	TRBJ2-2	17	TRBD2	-	TGTGCCAGCAGTGACCTTAGCGGGGGCATCCGGGCCGGGGAGCTGTTTTTT	CASSDLSGGIRAGELFF
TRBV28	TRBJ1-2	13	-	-	TGTGCCAGCAGTTTCAGATTTAACTATGGCTACACCTTC	CASSFRFNYGYTF
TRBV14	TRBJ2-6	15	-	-	TGTGCCAGCAGCAGGGAGCAAGCTGGGGCCAACGTCCTGACTTTC	CASSREQAGANVLTF
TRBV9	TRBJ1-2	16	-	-	TGTGCCAGCAGCGTATTGGATTGGGACACCCTCTATGGCTACACCTTC	CASSVLDWDTLYGYTF
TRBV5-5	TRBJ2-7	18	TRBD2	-	TGTGCCAGCAGCTTGGGAGGACTAGCGGGGGCCGCGGGCTACGAGCAGTACTTC	CASSLGGLAGAAGYEQYF
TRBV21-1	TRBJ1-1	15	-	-	TGTGCCAGCAGCAAAGTTGAACAAATGAACACTGAAGCTTTCTTT	CASSKVEQMNTEAFF
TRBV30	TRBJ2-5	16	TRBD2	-	TGTGCCTGGAGTGTAGAGCTAGCGGGGCCCCAAGAGACCCAGTACTTC	CAWSVELAGPQETQYF
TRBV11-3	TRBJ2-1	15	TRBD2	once	TGTGCCAGCAGTCCTCGATTAGCGGGGTGGGATGAGCAGTTCTTC	CASSPRLAGWDEQFF
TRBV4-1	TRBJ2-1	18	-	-	TGCGCCAGCAGCCAAGATCGGCACCGGGACTCCTCCTACAATGAGCAGTTCTTC	CASSQDRHRDSSYNEQFF
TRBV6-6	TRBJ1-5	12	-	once	TGTGCCAGCACACGTGGGGATCAGCCCCAGCATTTT	CASTRGDQPQHF
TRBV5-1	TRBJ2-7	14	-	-	TGCGCCAGCAGCTTGAGAGGGGGCTCCTACGAGCAGTACTTC	CASSLRGGSYEQYF
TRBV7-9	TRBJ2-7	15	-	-	TGTGCCAGCAGCCAGAACAGGGCGGATAGTTACGAGCAGTACTTC	CASSQNRADSYEQYF
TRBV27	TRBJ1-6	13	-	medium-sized	TGTGCCAGCAGTTTAGGAGGGAACTCACCCCTCCACTTT	CASSLGGNSPLHF
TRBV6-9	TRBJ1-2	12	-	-	TGTGCCAGCAACCTGGAGGCAGACGGCTACACCTTC	CASNLEADGYTF
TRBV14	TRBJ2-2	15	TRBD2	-	TGTGCCAGCAGCTTCACTAGCGGGGGGACCGGGGAGCTGTTTTTT	CASSFTSGGTGELFF
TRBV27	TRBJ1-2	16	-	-	TGTGCCAGCAGTTTAAGCGCAGACGCATCTAACTATGGCTACACCTTC	CASSLSADASNYGYTF
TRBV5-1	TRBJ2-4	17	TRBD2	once	TGCGCCAGCAGCTTGGAACCTAGCGGGGGTGGGGTAAACATTCAGTACTTC	CASSLEPSGGGVNIQYF
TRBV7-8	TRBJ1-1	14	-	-	TGTGCCAGCAGCCACAGATTCATGAACACTGAAGCTTTCTTT	CASSHRFMNTEAFF
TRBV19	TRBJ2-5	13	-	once	TGTGCCAGTAGTATTCCAGGGCAAGAGACCCAGTACTTC	CASSIPGQETQYF
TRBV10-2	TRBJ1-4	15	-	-	TGCGCCAGCAGTTCAGTCGGCGAAACTAATGAAAAACTGTTTTTT	CASSSVGETNEKLFF
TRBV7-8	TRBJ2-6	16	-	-	TGTGCCAGCAGCCCCTGGATCACCCCTGGGGCCAACGTCCTGACTTTC	CASSPWITPGANVLTF
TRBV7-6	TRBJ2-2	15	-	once	TGTGCCAGCAGCTCAGGGACACTGAACACCGGGGAGCTGTTTTTT	CASSSGTLNTGELFF
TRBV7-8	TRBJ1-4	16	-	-	TGTGCCAGCAGGGGTGGGGGGTACCCAACTAATGAAAAACTGTTTTTT	CASRGGGYPTNEKLFF
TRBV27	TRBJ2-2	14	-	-	TGTGCCAGCAGTTTTGCAGAGAACACCGGGGAGCTGTTTTTT	CASSFAENTGELFF
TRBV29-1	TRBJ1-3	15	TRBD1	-	TGCAGCGTTGGGGGACAGGGGACGAGTGGAAACACCATATATTTT	CSVGGQGTSGNTIYF
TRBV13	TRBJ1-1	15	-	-	TGTGCCGCGCTGTCCGTCAGTCGTATGAACACTGAAGCTTTCTTT	CAALSVSRMNTEAFF
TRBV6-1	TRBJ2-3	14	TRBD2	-	TGTGCCAGCAGAGGACTAGCGAGCACAGATACGCAGTATTTT	CASRGLASTDTQYF
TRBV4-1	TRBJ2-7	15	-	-	TGCGCCAGCAGCCATGGGTCCGTGGGGGCCTTCGAGCAGTACTTC	CASSHGSVGAFEQYF
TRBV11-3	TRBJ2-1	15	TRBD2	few	TGTGCCAGCAGCTTGACAGCGGGGGGAGCAATGAAGCAGTTCTTC	CASSLTAGGAMKQFF
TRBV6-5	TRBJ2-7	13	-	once	TGTGCCAGCAGTTACGTGGGAACCTACGAGCAGTACTTC	CASSYVGTYEQYF
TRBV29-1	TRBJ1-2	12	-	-	TGCAGCGTTCCCGGGACAAACTATGGCTACACCTTC	CSVPGTNYGYTF
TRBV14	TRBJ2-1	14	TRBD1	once	TGTGCCAGCAGCCGGGACAGGAGGAGCAATGAGCAGTTCTTC	CASSRDRRSNEQFF
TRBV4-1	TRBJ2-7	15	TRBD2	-	TGCGCCAGCAGCCAACTGACTAGCGGGGCCTACGAGCAGTACTTC	CASSQLTSGAYEQYF
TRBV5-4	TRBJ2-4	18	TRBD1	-	TGTGCCAGCAGCGACGGACAGGGTTTAGAACTAGCCAAAAACATTCAGTACTTC	CASSDGQGLELAKNIQYF
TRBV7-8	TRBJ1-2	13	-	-	TGTGCCAGCAGCCAAGAAAAAACCGGTGGGAAACTCTTC	CASSQEKTGGKLF
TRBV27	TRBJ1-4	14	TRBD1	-	TGTGCCAGCAGCTACGGACAGGGGGCGGAAAAACTGTTTTTT	CASSYGQGAEKLFF
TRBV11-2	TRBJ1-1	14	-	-	TGTGCCAGCAGCTTAGATCTAGAGGGGCCGCAAGCTTTCTTT	CASSLDLEGPQAFF
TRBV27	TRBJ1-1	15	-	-	TGTGCCAGCAGTTTATCGTGGGGAGGGAACACTGAAGCTTTCTTT	CASSLSWGGNTEAFF
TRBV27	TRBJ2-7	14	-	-	TGTGCCAGCAGTACAAGACGGACCACCAACGAGCAGTACTTC	CASSTRRTTNEQYF
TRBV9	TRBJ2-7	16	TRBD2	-	TGTGCCAGCAGCGTAATTAGCGGGGGGGAGGTCTACGAGCAGTACTTC	CASSVISGGEVYEQYF
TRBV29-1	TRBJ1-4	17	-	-	TGCAGCGTTGAAGTTCCGGAGGGGGAGGCGACTAATGAAAAACTGTTTTTT	CSVEVPEGEATNEKLFF
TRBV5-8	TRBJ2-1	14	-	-	TGTGCCAGCAGCTGGGAGATCGGAGGTCCTGAGCAGTTCTTC	CASSWEIGGPEQFF
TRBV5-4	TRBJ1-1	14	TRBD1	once	TGTGCCAGCAGCTCTTCGACAGGGCTCACTGAAGCTTTCTTT	CASSSSTGLTEAFF
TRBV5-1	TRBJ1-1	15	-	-	TGCGCCAGCAGCGTGATGCCCGGAGTCATGGCTGAAGCTTTCTTT	CASSVMPGVMAEAFF
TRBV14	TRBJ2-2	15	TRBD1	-	TGTGCCAGCAGCCTCACAGGGGGCTTCACCGGGGAGCTGTTTTTT	CASSLTGGFTGELFF
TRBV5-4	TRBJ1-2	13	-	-	TGTGCCAGCAGGGCGCAGGCCAACTATGGCTACACCTTC	CASRAQANYGYTF
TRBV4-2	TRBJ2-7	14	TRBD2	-	TGTGCCAGCAGCCCAGCGGGGCAACACTACGAGCAGTACTTC	CASSPAGQHYEQYF
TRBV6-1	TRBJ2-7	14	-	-	TGTGCCAGCAGTGAGGTACCTACCCACTACGAGCAGTACTTC	CASSEVPTHYEQYF
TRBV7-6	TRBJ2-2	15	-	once	TGTGCCAGCAGCTTTTTAACAGGGTTCCCCGGGGAGCTGTTTTTT	CASSFLTGFPGELFF